This T cell receptor (beta chain) derives from a study of T cells in Graves' hyperthyroidism and ophthalmopathy. Study results and caveats: It was a median about 6 months before onset that the model predicted ophthalmopathy.

This clonotype was seen ten or more times. Antigen: not known. Trimming took 5 bases from V and 2 from J; bases not matched to a gene: 3. CDR1 and CDR2 (germline): MNHNS, SASEGT. This CDR3 is 17 amino acids long. Regions amplified from RNA transcripts were the TCR beta CDR3 regions. TCR CDR3 regions were first amplified by RT-PCR with HTBI primers. TCRdb re-called the multiplex PCR reads through MiXCR, storing one row per CDR3 protein. The sample has over 200,000 distinct CDR3 sequences, less than 15% seen once. V usage is TRBV6-1 and J usage is TRBJ2-2, with 15 bases aligning to TRBD2. The sequence derives from a woman aged 40 to 50 with Graves' hyperthyroidism that later progressed to Graves' ophthalmopathy. Sequencing used blood. Here the CDR3 reads CASSWGLAGGNTGELFF. As DNA, the CDR3 is TGTGCCAGCAGTTGGGGACTAGCGGGAGGTAACACCGGGGAGCTGTTTTTT.